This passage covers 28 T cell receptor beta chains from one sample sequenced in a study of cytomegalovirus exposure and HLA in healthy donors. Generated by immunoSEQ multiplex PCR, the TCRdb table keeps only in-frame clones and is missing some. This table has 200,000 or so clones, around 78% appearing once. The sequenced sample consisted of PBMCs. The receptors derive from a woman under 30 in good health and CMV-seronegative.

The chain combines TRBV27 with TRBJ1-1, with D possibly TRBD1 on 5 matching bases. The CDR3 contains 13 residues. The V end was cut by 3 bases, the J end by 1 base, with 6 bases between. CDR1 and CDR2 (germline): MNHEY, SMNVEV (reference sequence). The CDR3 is CASSFTGNTEAFF. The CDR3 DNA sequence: TGTGCCAGCAGTTTTACAGGGAACACTGAAGCTTTCTTT.

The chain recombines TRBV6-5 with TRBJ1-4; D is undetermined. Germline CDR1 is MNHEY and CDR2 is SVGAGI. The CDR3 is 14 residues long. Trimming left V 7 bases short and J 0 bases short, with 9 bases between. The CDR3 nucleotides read TGTGCCAGCACCACGCTTGCAACTAATGAAAAACTGTTTTTT. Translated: CASTTLATNEKLFF.

CDR3: CASSDGPGRSYEQYF. The CDR3 DNA reads as TGTGCCAGCAGCGATGGTCCAGGTCGTTCCTACGAGCAGTACTTC. The chain recombines TRBV9 with TRBJ2-7, with unresolved D. Germline CDR1 and CDR2: SGDLS and YYNGEE. CDR3 length equals 15 residues. V shed 3 bases and J shed 1 base, with 14 bases lying between them.

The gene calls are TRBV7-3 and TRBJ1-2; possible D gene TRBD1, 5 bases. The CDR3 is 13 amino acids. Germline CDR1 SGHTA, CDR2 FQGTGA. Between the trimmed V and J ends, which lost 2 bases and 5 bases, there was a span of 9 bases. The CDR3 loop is CASSLGGTYGYTF. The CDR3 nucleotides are TGTGCCAGCAGCTTAGGAGGGACTTATGGCTACACCTTC.

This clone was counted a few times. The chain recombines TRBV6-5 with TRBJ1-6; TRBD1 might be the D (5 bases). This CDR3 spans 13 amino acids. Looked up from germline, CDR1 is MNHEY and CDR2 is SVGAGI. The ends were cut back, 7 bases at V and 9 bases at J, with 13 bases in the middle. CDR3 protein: CASMRGVGSPLHF. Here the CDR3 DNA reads TGTGCCAGCATGAGGGGAGTTGGTTCACCCCTCCACTTT.

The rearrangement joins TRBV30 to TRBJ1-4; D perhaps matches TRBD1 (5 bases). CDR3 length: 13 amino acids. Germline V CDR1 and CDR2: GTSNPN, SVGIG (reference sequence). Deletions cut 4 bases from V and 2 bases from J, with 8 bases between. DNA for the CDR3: TGTGCCTGGACTGAGGGGACTAATGAAAAACTGTTTTTT. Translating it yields CAWTEGTNEKLFF.

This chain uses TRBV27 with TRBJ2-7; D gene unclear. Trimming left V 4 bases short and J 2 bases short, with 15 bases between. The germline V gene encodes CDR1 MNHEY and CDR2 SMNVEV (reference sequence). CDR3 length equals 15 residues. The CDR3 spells CASSYGSRSTYEQYF. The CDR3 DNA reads TGTGCCAGCAGTTACGGATCGCGGAGTACCTACGAGCAGTACTTC.

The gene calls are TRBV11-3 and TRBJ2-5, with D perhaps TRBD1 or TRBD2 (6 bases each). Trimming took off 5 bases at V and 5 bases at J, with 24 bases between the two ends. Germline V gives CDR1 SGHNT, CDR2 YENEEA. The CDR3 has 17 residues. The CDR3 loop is CASSDHLGGRGGETQYF. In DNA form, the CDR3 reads TGTGCCAGCAGCGACCATCTCGGTGGGAGAGGGGGGGAGACCCAGTACTTC.

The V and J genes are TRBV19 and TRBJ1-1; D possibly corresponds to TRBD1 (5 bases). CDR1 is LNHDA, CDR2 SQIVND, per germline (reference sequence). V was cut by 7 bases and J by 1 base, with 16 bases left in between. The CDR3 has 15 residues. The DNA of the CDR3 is TGTGCCAGTACCACCGGGAGGGGAGGGAACACTGAAGCTTTCTTT. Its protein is CASTTGRGGNTEAFF.

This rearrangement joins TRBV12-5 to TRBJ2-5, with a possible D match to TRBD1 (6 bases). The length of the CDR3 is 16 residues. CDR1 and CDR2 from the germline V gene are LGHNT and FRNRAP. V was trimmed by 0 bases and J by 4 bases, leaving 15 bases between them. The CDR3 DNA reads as TGTGCTAGTGGTTTGGTGGTACAGGGACGAGGAGAGACCCAGTACTTC. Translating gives CASGLVVQGRGETQYF.

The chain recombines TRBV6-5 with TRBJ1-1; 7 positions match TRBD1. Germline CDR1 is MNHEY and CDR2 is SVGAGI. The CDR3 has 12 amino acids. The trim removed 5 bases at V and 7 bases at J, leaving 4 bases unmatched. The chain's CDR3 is CASSPGQSEAFF. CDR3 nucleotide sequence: TGTGCCAGCAGTCCGGGACAGAGTGAAGCTTTCTTT.

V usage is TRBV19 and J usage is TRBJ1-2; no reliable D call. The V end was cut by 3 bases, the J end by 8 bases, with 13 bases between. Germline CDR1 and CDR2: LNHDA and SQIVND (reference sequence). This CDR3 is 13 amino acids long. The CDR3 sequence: CASSISGMPGYTF. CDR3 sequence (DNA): TGTGCCAGTAGTATCAGTGGGATGCCGGGCTACACCTTC.

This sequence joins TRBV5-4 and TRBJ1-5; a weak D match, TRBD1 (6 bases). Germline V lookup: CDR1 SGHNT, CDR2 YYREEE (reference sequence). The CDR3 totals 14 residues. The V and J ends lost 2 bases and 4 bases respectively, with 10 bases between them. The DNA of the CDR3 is TGTGCCAGCAGCTTTCAGGGGAGGAATCAGCCCCAGCATTTT. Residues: CASSFQGRNQPQHF.

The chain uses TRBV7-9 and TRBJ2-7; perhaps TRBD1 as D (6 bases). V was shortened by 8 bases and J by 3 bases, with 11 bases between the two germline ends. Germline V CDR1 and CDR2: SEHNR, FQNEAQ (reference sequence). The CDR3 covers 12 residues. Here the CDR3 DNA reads TGTGCCAGCGAGGGGGTGGGCTACGAGCAGTACTTC. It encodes CASEGVGYEQYF. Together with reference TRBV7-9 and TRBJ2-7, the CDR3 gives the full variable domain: DTGVSQNPRHKITKRGQNVTFRCDPISEHNRLYWYRQTLGQGPEFLTYFQNEAQLEKSRLLSDRFSAERPKGSFSTLEIQRTEQGDSAMYLCASEGVGYEQYFGPGTRLTVT.

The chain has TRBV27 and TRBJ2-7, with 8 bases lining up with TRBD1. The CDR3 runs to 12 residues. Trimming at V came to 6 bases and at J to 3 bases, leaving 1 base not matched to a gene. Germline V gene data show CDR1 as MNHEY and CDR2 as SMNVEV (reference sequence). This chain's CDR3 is CASSTGGYEQYF. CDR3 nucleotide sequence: TGTGCCAGCAGCACAGGGGGCTACGAGCAGTACTTC.

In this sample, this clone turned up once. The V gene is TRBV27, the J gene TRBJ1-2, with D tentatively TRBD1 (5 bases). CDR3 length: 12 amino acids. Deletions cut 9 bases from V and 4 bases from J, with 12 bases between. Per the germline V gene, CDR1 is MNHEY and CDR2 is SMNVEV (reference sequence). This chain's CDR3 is CARDGTGYGYTF. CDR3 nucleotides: TGTGCCAGAGACGGGACGGGCTATGGCTACACCTTC.

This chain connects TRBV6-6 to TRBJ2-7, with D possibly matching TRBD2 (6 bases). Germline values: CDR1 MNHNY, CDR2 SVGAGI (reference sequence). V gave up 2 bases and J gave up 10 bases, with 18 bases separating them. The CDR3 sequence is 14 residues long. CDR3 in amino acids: CASSYGSSDNKQYF. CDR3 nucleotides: TGTGCCAGCAGTTACGGTTCTAGCGATAACAAACAGTACTTC.

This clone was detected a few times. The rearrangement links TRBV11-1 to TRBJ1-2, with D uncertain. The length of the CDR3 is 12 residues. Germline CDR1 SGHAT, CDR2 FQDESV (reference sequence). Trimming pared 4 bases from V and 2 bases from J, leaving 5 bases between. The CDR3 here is CASSSGNYGYTF. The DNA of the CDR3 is TGTGCCAGCAGCTCTGGGAACTATGGCTACACCTTC.

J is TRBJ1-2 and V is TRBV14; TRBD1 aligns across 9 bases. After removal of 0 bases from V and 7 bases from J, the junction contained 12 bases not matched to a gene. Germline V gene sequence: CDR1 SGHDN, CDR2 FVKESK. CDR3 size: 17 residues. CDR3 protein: CASSQDWGTGLPGGYTF. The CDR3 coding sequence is TGTGCCAGCAGCCAAGATTGGGGGACAGGGCTTCCGGGTGGCTACACCTTC.

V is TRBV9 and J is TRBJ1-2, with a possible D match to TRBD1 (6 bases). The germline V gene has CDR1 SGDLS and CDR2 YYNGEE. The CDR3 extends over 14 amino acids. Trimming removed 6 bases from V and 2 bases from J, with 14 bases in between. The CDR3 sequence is CASTRGGLNYGYTF. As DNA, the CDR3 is TGTGCCAGCACCCGGGGGGGGCTAAACTATGGCTACACCTTC.

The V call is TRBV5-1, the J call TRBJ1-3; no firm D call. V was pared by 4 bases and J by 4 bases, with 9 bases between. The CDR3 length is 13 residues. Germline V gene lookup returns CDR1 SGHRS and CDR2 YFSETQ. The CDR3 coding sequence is TGCGCCAGCAGCCCGATGGCCGGAAACACCATATATTTT. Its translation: CASSPMAGNTIYF. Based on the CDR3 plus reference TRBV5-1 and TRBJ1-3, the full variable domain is KAGVTQTPRYLIKTRGQQVTLSCSPISGHRSVSWYQQTPGQGLQFLFEYFSETQRNKGNFPGRFSGRQFSNSRSEMNVSTLELGDSALYLCASSPMAGNTIYFGEGSWLTVV.

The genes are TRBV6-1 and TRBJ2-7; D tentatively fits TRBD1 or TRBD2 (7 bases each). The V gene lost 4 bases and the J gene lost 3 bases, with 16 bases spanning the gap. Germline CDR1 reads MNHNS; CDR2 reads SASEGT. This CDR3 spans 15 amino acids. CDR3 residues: CASSGTGEGSYEQYF. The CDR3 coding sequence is TGTGCCAGCAGTGGAACAGGGGAGGGTAGCTACGAGCAGTACTTC.

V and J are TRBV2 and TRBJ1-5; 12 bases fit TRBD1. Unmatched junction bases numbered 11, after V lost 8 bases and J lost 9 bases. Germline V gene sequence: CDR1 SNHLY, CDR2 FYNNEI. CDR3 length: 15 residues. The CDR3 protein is CASAGTGGFAGPQHF. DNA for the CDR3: TGTGCCAGCGCCGGGACAGGGGGCTTCGCAGGGCCCCAGCATTTT.

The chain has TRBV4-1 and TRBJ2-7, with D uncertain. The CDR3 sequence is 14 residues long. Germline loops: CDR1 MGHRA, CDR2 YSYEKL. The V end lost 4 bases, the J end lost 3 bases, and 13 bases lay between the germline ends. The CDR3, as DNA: TGCGCCAGCAGCCGCCAAAGGGAAGACTACGAGCAGTACTTC. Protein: CASSRQREDYEQYF.

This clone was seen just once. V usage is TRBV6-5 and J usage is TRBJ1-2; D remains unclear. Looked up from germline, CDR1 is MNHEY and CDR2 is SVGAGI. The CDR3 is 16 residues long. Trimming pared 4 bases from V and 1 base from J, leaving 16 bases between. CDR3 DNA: TGTGCCAGCAGTTCTCCGTACAGAGCAGATAACTATGGCTACACCTTC. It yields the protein CASSSPYRADNYGYTF.

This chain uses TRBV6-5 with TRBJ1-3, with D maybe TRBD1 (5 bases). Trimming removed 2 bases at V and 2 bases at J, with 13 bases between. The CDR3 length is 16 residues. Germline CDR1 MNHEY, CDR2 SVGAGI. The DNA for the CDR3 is TGTGCCAGCAGTTACGTTCCGGGGGGGACTGGAAACACCATATATTTT. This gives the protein CASSYVPGGTGNTIYF.

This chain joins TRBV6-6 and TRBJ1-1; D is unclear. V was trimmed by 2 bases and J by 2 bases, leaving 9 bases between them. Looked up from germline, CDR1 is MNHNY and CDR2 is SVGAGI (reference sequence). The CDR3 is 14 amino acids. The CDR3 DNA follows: TGTGCCAGCAGTTACACCCACGGTAACACTGAAGCTTTCTTT. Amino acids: CASSYTHGNTEAFF.

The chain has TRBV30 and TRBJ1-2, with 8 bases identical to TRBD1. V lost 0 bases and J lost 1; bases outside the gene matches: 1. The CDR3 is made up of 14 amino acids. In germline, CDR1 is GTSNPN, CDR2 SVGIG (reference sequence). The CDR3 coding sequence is TGTGCCTGGAGTGTCACAGGGGGTAACTATGGCTACACCTTC. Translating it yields CAWSVTGGNYGYTF. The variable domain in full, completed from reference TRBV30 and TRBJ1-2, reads SQTIHQWPATLVQPVGSPLSLECTVEGTSNPNLYWYRQAAGRGLQLLFYSVGIGQISSEVPQNLSASRPQDRQFILSSKKLLLSDSGFYLCAWSVTGGNYGYTFGSGTRLTVV.